Listed here are 32 T cell receptor beta chains from one sample, sequenced in a study of T-cell reconstitution after alpha-beta-depleted transplantation in children. For TCRbeta, the library was prepared with unique molecular identifiers. TCRdb reprocessed the PCR reads with MiXCR, giving one entry per CDR3 protein. The table lists some 200,000 distinct CDR3 sequences, approximately 6.9% of them singletons. This sample comprised PBMCs, obtained before TCRalphabeta/CD19-depleted stem cell transplant. These receptors all stem from a boy aged 2 to 10 with acute lymphoblastic leukemia, due to receive a stem cell transplant.

Many counts were recorded for this clonotype. The chain recombines TRBV6-6 with TRBJ2-5; maybe TRBD1 (5 bases). The CDR3 is 13 amino acids. Trimming left V 2 bases short and J 3 bases short, with 7 bases between. Germline values: CDR1 MNHNY, CDR2 SVGAGI (reference sequence). The CDR3, as DNA: TGTGCCAGCAGTTACAACAGGAAAGAGACCCAGTACTTC. Translated, it gives CASSYNRKETQYF.

This clonotype was recorded at least ten times. The V gene is TRBV4-1, the J gene TRBJ1-5, with unresolved D. There are 13 residues in the CDR3. Germline V gene data show CDR1 as MGHRA and CDR2 as YSYEKL. V gave up 0 bases and J gave up 8 bases, with 8 bases separating them. The DNA for the CDR3 is TGCGCCAGCAGCCAAGATGGGGTTAAGCCCCAGCATTTT. Translating it yields CASSQDGVKPQHF.

This clonotype was recorded a few times. V is TRBV20-1 and J is TRBJ2-5, with no clear D. V was pared by 3 bases and J by 3 bases, with 2 bases between. Germline assignment: CDR1 DFQATT and CDR2 SNEGSKA (reference sequence). CDR3 length equals 10 residues. The CDR3 sequence is CSASEETQYF. CDR3 nucleotide sequence: TGCAGTGCTAGTGAAGAGACCCAGTACTTC.

The chain recombines TRBV7-8 with TRBJ2-7, with D possibly matching TRBD2 (6 bases). CDR1 and CDR2 (germline): SGHVS, FQNEAQ. Trimming stripped 4 bases from V and 9 bases from J, with 13 bases between. CDR3 length: 12 residues. CDR3: CASSSSRLGQYF. As DNA, the CDR3 is TGTGCCAGCAGCTCATCCCGACTAGGGCAGTACTTC.

The V and J genes are TRBV28 and TRBJ2-6; tentatively, D is TRBD2 (6 bases). The CDR3 length is 16 residues. V lost 5 bases, J lost 2 bases, and 13 bases lay in between. Germline V gene sequence: CDR1 MDHEN, CDR2 SYDVKM. In DNA form, the CDR3 reads TGTGCCAGCAGTCCCCTCGGGAGTGCTGGGGCCAACGTCCTGACTTTC. Translating gives CASSPLGSAGANVLTF.

The gene calls are TRBV28 and TRBJ1-5, with D perhaps matching TRBD1 (6 bases). The CDR3 has 13 amino acids. V lost 10 bases, J lost 4 bases, and 14 bases lay in between. Per germline, CDR1 MDHEN and CDR2 SYDVKM. CDR3 region: CATWTVKNQPQHF. Here the CDR3 DNA reads TGTGCCACCTGGACAGTTAAGAATCAGCCCCAGCATTTT.

This clonotype was seen at least ten times. The CDR3 region is CRAGSGTEAFF. The CDR3 nucleotides are TGCAGGGCAGGGTCGGGCACTGAAGCTTTCTTT. The J gene is TRBJ1-1, the V gene TRBV20-1, with a weak D call TRBD1 (5 bases). This CDR3 region has 11 residues. Germline V lookup: CDR1 DFQATT, CDR2 SNEGSKA (reference sequence).

This clonotype was seen many times. The chain recombines TRBV10-2 with TRBJ2-5; TRBD2 agrees at 9 bases. Unmatched junction bases numbered 6, after V lost 3 bases and J lost 1 base. This CDR3 spans 16 amino acids. Germline V lookup: CDR1 WSHSY, CDR2 SAAADI. CDR3 in amino acids: CASSDVGREGQETQYF. As DNA, the CDR3 is TGCGCCAGCAGTGATGTGGGGCGGGAGGGCCAAGAGACCCAGTACTTC.

The chain combines TRBV6-5 with TRBJ2-5, with a weak D call TRBD1 (8 bases). Germline V gene data show CDR1 as MNHEY and CDR2 as SVGAGI. This CDR3 has 15 residues. V lost 0 bases and J 7 bases, leaving 15 bases between the germline ends. The DNA of the CDR3 is TGTGCCAGCAGTTACTCAACAGGGGGGGCAAGGACCCAGTACTTC. Residues: CASSYSTGGARTQYF.

This clonotype occurred many times. This sequence may be a read error, since a much larger clone differs from it by one base. The CDR3: CSFGGSQGAYEQYF. Here the CDR3 DNA reads TGCAGCTTTGGTGGAAGTCAGGGCGCCTACGAGCAGTACTTC. The rearrangement uses TRBV29-1 and TRBJ2-7, with TRBD1 as a possible D gene (5 bases). This CDR3 contains 14 residues. V was shortened by 8 bases and J by 2 bases, with 19 bases between the two germline ends. Germline values: CDR1 SQVTM, CDR2 ANQGSEA.

This clonotype has ten or more counts. V is TRBV25-1 and J is TRBJ2-7; no clear D gene. The CDR3 spans 11 residues. CDR1 and CDR2 (germline): MGHDK, SYGVNS. Trimming pared 4 bases from V and 5 bases from J, leaving 6 bases between. The CDR3 nucleotides are TGTGCCAGCAGTGTATTGGACGAGCAGTACTTC. Translated, it gives CASSVLDEQYF.

This clonotype was seen at least ten times. This chain connects TRBV27 to TRBJ1-1; D is ambiguous. The germline V gene has CDR1 MNHEY and CDR2 SMNVEV (reference sequence). Trimming took off 2 bases at V and 2 bases at J, with 9 bases between the two ends. The CDR3 loop spans 14 amino acids. CDR3 DNA sequence: TGTGCCAGCAGTTTACGGGCAGCCAACACTGAAGCTTTCTTT. This gives the protein CASSLRAANTEAFF.

This clonotype was recorded at least ten times. The rearrangement uses TRBV28 and TRBJ2-7; D not certain. The CDR3 covers 11 residues. The V gene lost 5 bases and the J gene lost 4 bases, with 6 bases spanning the gap. Germline V gene data show CDR1 as MDHEN and CDR2 as SYDVKM. CDR3 bases: TGTGCCAGCAGTCGAGGTTACGAGCAGTACTTC. Its protein is CASSRGYEQYF.

The chain carries TRBV7-6 and TRBJ2-2; D not resolved. Germline assignment: CDR1 SGHVS and CDR2 FNYEAQ. This CDR3 is 16 amino acids long. Trimming removed 4 bases from V and 1 base from J, with 13 bases in between. CDR3 DNA sequence: TGTGCCAGCAGCTCACTATCCGATGTGAACACCGGGGAGCTGTTTTTT. It translates to CASSSLSDVNTGELFF. Looking up the rest from reference TRBV7-6 and TRBJ2-2 gives the full variable domain: GAGVSQSPRYKVTKRGQDVALRCDPISGHVSLYWYRQALGQGPEFLTYFNYEAQQDKSGLPNDRFSAERPEGSISTLTIQRTEQRDSAMYRCASSSLSDVNTGELFFGEGSRLTVL.

The table lists this clonotype with a count of one. Being one base from a much bigger clone, this may be a read error. The chain joins TRBV20-1 to TRBJ2-7; perhaps TRBD2 as D (7 bases). This CDR3 spans 16 amino acids. Germline V gene lookup returns CDR1 DFQATT and CDR2 SNEGSKA (reference sequence). CDR3 DNA sequence: TGCTGTGCTAGAGACCGGGGAGGGACACTCTCCTACGAGCAGTACTTC. Translation gives CCARDRGGTLSYEQYF.

This clonotype occurred many times. The chain has TRBV10-2 and TRBJ2-1; 8 bases agree with TRBD2. This CDR3 contains 15 residues. The germline V gene encodes CDR1 WSHSY and CDR2 SAAADI. Trimming cost V 9 bases and J 0 bases; bases outside gene matches: 7. The CDR3 here is CASLRAGGSYNEQFF. CDR3 bases: TGCGCCAGTCTCCGGGCGGGGGGCTCCTACAATGAGCAGTTCTTC.

This clonotype was detected many times. The rearrangement uses TRBV12-3 or TRBV12-4 and TRBJ1-1, with D uncertain. CDR3 length: 13 amino acids. V lost 5 bases, J lost 10 bases, and 17 bases lay in between. Here the CDR3 reads CASSPRIRLRAFF. DNA for the CDR3: TGTGCCAGCAGTCCCCGTATTAGACTTCGAGCTTTCTTT.

The rearrangement joins TRBV3-1 to TRBJ1-3; TRBD1 might be the D (5 bases). V lost 2 bases to trimming and J lost 0 bases, with 14 bases between them. The germline CDR1 and CDR2 sequences are LGHDT and YNNKEL (reference sequence). CDR3 length equals 17 residues. CDR3 in amino acids: CASSQFGTASSGNTIYF. CDR3 in DNA: TGTGCCAGCAGCCAATTCGGGACGGCGAGCTCTGGAAACACCATATATTTT.

This clonotype came up many times. In DNA, the CDR3 is TGCAGCGTTGTTCCGGCGTGGGGGTATAACACAGATACGCAGTATTTT. Translating gives CSVVPAWGYNTDTQYF. This chain uses TRBV29-1 with TRBJ2-3; possibly TRBD1 or TRBD2 for D (5 bases each). V lost 4 bases, J lost 2 bases, and 19 bases lay in between. The CDR3 is 16 residues long. Germline V gene sequence: CDR1 SQVTM, CDR2 ANQGSEA.

The rearrangement links TRBV28 to TRBJ2-7; D not certain. The CDR3 length is 14 residues. V lost 5 bases and J lost 5, with 16 bases in between. In germline, CDR1 is MDHEN, CDR2 SYDVKM. In nucleotides, the CDR3 is TGTGCCAGCAGTGCTTCCCTCGCGGTCCACGAGCAGTACTTC. Translating gives CASSASLAVHEQYF.

This sequence joins TRBV12-3 or TRBV12-4 and TRBJ1-1; D possibly corresponds to TRBD1 (6 bases). The CDR3 contains 16 residues. Trimming removed 6 bases from V and 0 bases from J, with 17 bases in between. The CDR3 is CASSHKPGHLNTEAFF. CDR3 in DNA: TGTGCCAGCAGCCATAAACCGGGACACTTGAACACTGAAGCTTTCTTT.

This clonotype was counted only a few times. The chain combines TRBV20-1 with TRBJ2-6; the D gene is possibly TRBD1 (5 bases). Germline assignment: CDR1 DFQATT and CDR2 SNEGSKA (reference sequence). This CDR3 spans 19 amino acids. V dropped 3 bases and J dropped 0 bases, with 21 bases sitting between them. CDR3 in DNA: TGCAGTGCTAGGAGGCCCGACTCAGGGATGATCTCTGGGGCCAACGTCCTGACTTTC. Protein sequence: CSARRPDSGMISGANVLTF.

This clonotype was seen a few times. V is TRBV10-3 and J is TRBJ2-3, with no clear D. The CDR3 spans 13 residues. The germline V gene has CDR1 ENHRY and CDR2 SYGVKD. Trimming pared 4 bases from V and 7 bases from J, leaving 12 bases between. The CDR3 nucleotides are TGTGCCATCAGTGGAAATGACCCAAATACGCAGTATTTT. It yields the protein CAISGNDPNTQYF.

The chain is built from TRBV7-2 and TRBJ1-2; the D is unclear. Germline V lookup: CDR1 SGHTA, CDR2 FQGNSA. V dropped 6 bases and J dropped 7 bases, with 12 bases sitting between them. The CDR3 is 12 residues long. Here the CDR3 reads CASRTPLRGYTF. The CDR3 DNA reads TGTGCCAGCAGGACACCGCTCCGTGGCTACACCTTC.

In regard to this clonotype: One end of the junction fails to match germline, which may point to a read error. The CDR3 loop reads CCAPQAGTSIYNEQFF. CDR3 nucleotide sequence: TGCTGTGCCCCCCAGGCCGGGACTTCCATTTACAATGAGCAGTTCTTC. The chain combines TRBV20-1 with TRBJ2-1; tentative D call: TRBD2 (6 bases). This CDR3 is built from 16 residues. CDR1 is DFQATT and CDR2 is SNEGSKA in the germline V gene (reference sequence).

This sequence joins TRBV7-9 and TRBJ2-2, with D perhaps matching TRBD1 or TRBD2 (5 bases each). CDR3 size: 15 residues. The germline gives CDR1 SEHNR, CDR2 FQNEAQ (reference sequence). V lost 10 bases and J lost 3, with 18 bases in between. CDR3 loop: CAKSEGFRDTGELFF. CDR3 bases: TGTGCCAAAAGCGAGGGGTTCAGGGACACCGGGGAGCTGTTTTTT.

The chain uses TRBV7-8 and TRBJ2-7, with D hard to call. V was trimmed by 4 bases and J by 6 bases, leaving 7 bases between them. The CDR3 spans 11 residues. The germline V gene encodes CDR1 SGHVS and CDR2 FQNEAQ. CDR3 nucleotide sequence: TGTGCCAGCAGCTCCTTGTCCGAGCAGTACTTC. It codes for CASSSLSEQYF. The entire variable domain, with the rest obtained from reference TRBV7-8 and TRBJ2-7, is as follows: GAGVSQSPRYKVAKRGQDVALRCDPISGHVSLFWYQQALGQGPEFLTYFQNEAQLDKSGLPSDRFFAERPEGSVSTLKIQRTQQEDSAVYLCASSSLSEQYFGPGTRLTVT.

This clonotype was observed a handful of times. This chain links TRBV2 with TRBJ2-7, with TRBD2 matching 14 bases. The CDR3 spans 17 residues. The germline V gene encodes CDR1 SNHLY and CDR2 FYNNEI. Germline trimming cut 6 bases from V and 6 bases from J; bases unmatched to any gene: 13. The CDR3 coding sequence is TGTGCCAGCAGCCCCAGCCCGGGACTAGCGGGGGTTGGCGAGCAGTACTTC. Protein product: CASSPSPGLAGVGEQYF.

This clonotype has just a few counts. This chain links TRBV5-6 with TRBJ2-5; perhaps TRBD1 as D (6 bases). In germline, CDR1 is SGHDT, CDR2 YYEEEE. Trimming pared 0 bases from V and 4 bases from J, leaving 7 bases between. The CDR3 consists of 13 residues. The CDR3 is CASSLATGETQYF. In DNA form, the CDR3 reads TGTGCCAGCAGCTTGGCGACAGGAGAGACCCAGTACTTC.

The V call is TRBV28, the J call TRBJ2-7, with D possibly TRBD1 on 6 matching bases. The CDR3 is 15 residues long. CDR1 and CDR2 from the germline V gene are MDHEN and SYDVKM. V was trimmed by 2 bases and J by 3 bases, leaving 14 bases between them. DNA of the CDR3: TGTGCCAGCAGTTTAGGACAGACCGAGCTCTACGAGCAGTACTTC. It specifies CASSLGQTELYEQYF.

The rearrangement uses TRBV7-2 and TRBJ2-7; D remains unclear. The CDR3 contains 11 residues. Trimming pared 4 bases from V and 3 bases from J, leaving 4 bases between. Germline-derived CDR1 and CDR2 are SGHTA and FQGNSA. The CDR3 nucleotides read TGTGCCAGCAGCTATGACTACGAGCAGTACTTC. Its translation: CASSYDYEQYF.

This clonotype was recorded many times. The chain links TRBV5-1 to TRBJ2-6; D is uncertain. CDR1 and CDR2 (germline): SGHRS, YFSETQ. This CDR3 is built from 16 residues. The V gene lost 0 bases and the J gene lost 0 bases, with 7 bases spanning the gap. This CDR3 is CASSLERSSGANVLTF. CDR3 DNA sequence: TGCGCCAGCAGCTTGGAACGGAGCTCTGGGGCCAACGTCCTGACTTTC. Filled out from reference TRBV5-1 and TRBJ2-6, the complete variable domain reads KAGVTQTPRYLIKTRGQQVTLSCSPISGHRSVSWYQQTPGQGLQFLFEYFSETQRNKGNFPGRFSGRQFSNSRSEMNVSTLELGDSALYLCASSLERSSGANVLTFGAGSRLTVL.